These 32 T cell receptor beta chains came from one sample sequenced in a study of T cell responses to AZD1222 COVID-19 vaccine. Repertoires were generated with immunoSEQ multiplex PCR, while TCRdb's copy carries only in-frame clones and drops some. The data show tens of thousands of clones, approximately 83% seen once. This specimen consisted of peripheral blood, obtained on day 0 of AZD1222 vaccination. The source is an adult in good health.

The CDR3 nucleotides are TGTGCCAGCTCACCGACCTCCTCTCAGAATTCACCCCTCCACTTT. This translates into CASSPTSSQNSPLHF. This sequence joins TRBV18 and TRBJ1-6; D unclear. V gave up 3 bases and J gave up 7 bases, with 13 bases separating them. There are 15 residues in the CDR3. Germline assignment: CDR1 KGHSH and CDR2 LQKENI.

This clone was picked up a small number of times. This rearrangement joins TRBV10-3 to TRBJ1-5, with D perhaps matching TRBD1 (5 bases). V dropped 0 bases and J dropped 7 bases, with 13 bases sitting between them. From germline, CDR1 is ENHRY and CDR2 SYGVKD. CDR3 size: 15 residues. CDR3 DNA: TGTGCCATCAGTGAGTCGTGGGGGGGGGAACAGCCCCAGCATTTT. Residues: CAISESWGGEQPQHF.

The count of this clone is one. The CDR3 region is CASSLRDRPSYNEQFF. The CDR3 DNA reads TGTGCCAGCAGTCTTAGGGACAGGCCTTCCTACAATGAGCAGTTCTTC. The chain joins TRBV7-2 to TRBJ2-1; 8 bases fit TRBD1. After removal of 6 bases from V and 1 base from J, the junction contained 8 bases not matched to a gene. From germline, CDR1 is SGHTA and CDR2 FQGNSA. This CDR3 spans 16 amino acids.

The count of this clone is one. The chain recombines TRBV5-6 with TRBJ2-7, with D perhaps TRBD1 (6 bases). The V gene's germline CDR1 is SGHDT and CDR2 YYEEEE. This CDR3 is 15 amino acids long. Trimming shortened V by 0 bases and J by 3 bases, and 13 bases separated the two germline ends. The CDR3 loop is CASSLGGQQRYEQYF. Written as DNA, the CDR3 is TGTGCCAGCAGCTTGGGCGGACAGCAACGCTACGAGCAGTACTTC.

The rearrangement uses TRBV5-1 and TRBJ2-3, with 12 bases lining up with TRBD2. In germline, CDR1 is SGHRS, CDR2 YFSETQ. This CDR3 spans 16 amino acids. The trim removed 6 bases at V and 4 bases at J, leaving 9 bases unmatched. The CDR3 DNA reads as TGCGCCAGCAAGACTAGCGGGGGTGCGGGGGCAGATACGCAGTATTTT. This codes for CASKTSGGAGADTQYF.

The chain recombines TRBV18 with TRBJ1-1; 7 bases agree with TRBD1. Germline loops: CDR1 KGHSH, CDR2 LQKENI. J was trimmed by 4 bases and V by 2 bases; bases with no gene match: 13. The CDR3 spans 17 residues. CDR3 residues: CASSPTATGRKGTEAFF. CDR3 sequence (DNA): TGTGCCAGCTCACCAACGGCGACAGGGAGAAAGGGCACTGAAGCTTTCTTT. The whole variable domain, remainder taken from reference TRBV18 and TRBJ1-1, is NAGVMQNPRHLVRRRGQEARLRCSPMKGHSHVYWYRQLPEEGLKFMVYLQKENIIDESGMPKERFSAEFPKEGPSILRIQQVVRGDSAAYFCASSPTATGRKGTEAFFGQGTRLTVV.

The chain recombines TRBV5-6 with TRBJ2-2, with D perhaps TRBD2 (6 bases). The ends were cut back, 0 bases at V and 4 bases at J, with 10 bases in the middle. The CDR3 length is 15 residues. Germline V gene data show CDR1 as SGHDT and CDR2 as YYEEEE. The CDR3 bases are TGTGCCAGCAGCTTGGCAGGGAGGACCACCGGGGAGCTGTTTTTT. Its translation is CASSLAGRTTGELFF.

The CDR3 DNA sequence: TGCGCCAGCAGCCCGGACGGGAGGACGAACTATGGCTACACCTTC. Translating it yields CASSPDGRTNYGYTF. The rearrangement uses TRBV5-1 and TRBJ1-2; D is undetermined. V lost 4 bases, J lost 2 bases, and 15 bases lay in between. The CDR3 spans 15 residues. Germline values: CDR1 SGHRS, CDR2 YFSETQ.

CDR3: CASSGSAFNQPQHF. CDR3 nucleotides: TGTGCCAGCAGTGGTTCCGCATTCAATCAGCCCCAGCATTTT. The chain is built from TRBV2 and TRBJ1-5; no clear D gene. The V gene lost 4 bases and the J gene lost 3 bases, with 10 bases spanning the gap. CDR1 is SNHLY, CDR2 FYNNEI, per germline. The CDR3 loop spans 14 amino acids.

This chain joins TRBV5-4 and TRBJ2-7; 8 nucleotides align to TRBD2. This CDR3 spans 14 amino acids. Germline V lookup: CDR1 SGHNT, CDR2 YYREEE (reference sequence). J was trimmed by 6 bases and V by 5 bases; bases with no gene match: 10. The CDR3 coding sequence is TGTGCCAGCAGTCTCCGGGAGGGCCGGGGCGAGCAGTACTTC. Translating gives CASSLREGRGEQYF. Full variable domain (missing parts from reference TRBV5-4 and TRBJ2-7): ETGVTQSPTHLIKTRGQQVTLRCSSQSGHNTVSWYQQALGQGPQFIFQYYREEENGRGNFPPRFSGLQFPNYSSELNVNALELDDSALYLCASSLREGRGEQYFGPGTRLTVT.

The CDR3 nucleotides read TGTGCCAGTAGAATCAGGGGGCCGGATGAAAAACTGTTTTTT. Translation: CASRIRGPDEKLFF. The J gene is TRBJ1-4, the V gene TRBV19; 8 positions match TRBD1. The trim removed 6 bases at V and 6 bases at J, leaving 6 bases unmatched. CDR3 length: 14 amino acids. CDR1 is LNHDA, CDR2 SQIVND, per germline (reference sequence).

The rearrangement uses TRBV9 and TRBJ1-3, with unresolved D. The CDR3 consists of 16 residues. Trimming cost V 2 bases and J 0 bases, with 12 bases left between them. Looked up from germline, CDR1 is SGDLS and CDR2 is YYNGEE. CDR3 loop: CASSVDGRSSGNTIYF. CDR3 DNA sequence: TGTGCCAGCAGCGTTGACGGCAGATCCTCTGGAAACACCATATATTTT.

The chain joins TRBV7-8 to TRBJ2-7, with D unresolved. This CDR3 region has 11 residues. V lost 5 bases and J 7 bases, leaving 9 bases between the germline ends. Germline loops: CDR1 SGHVS, CDR2 FQNEAQ. DNA for the CDR3: TGTGCCAGCAGCCCTATGCGGGAGCAGTACTTC. Its translation: CASSPMREQYF.

The chain recombines TRBV27 with TRBJ2-1; 7 bases line up with TRBD1. This CDR3 contains 17 residues. Germline V gene lookup returns CDR1 MNHEY and CDR2 SMNVEV (reference sequence). V gave up 4 bases and J gave up 0 bases; unmatched junction bases: 9. CDR3 amino acids: CASSSPPDRASYNEQFF. CDR3 DNA sequence: TGTGCCAGCAGTTCACCCCCCGACAGGGCCTCCTACAATGAGCAGTTCTTC.

The chain uses TRBV7-9 and TRBJ1-1, with D maybe TRBD1 (6 bases). Trimming removed 0 bases at V and 2 bases at J, with 10 bases between. This CDR3 has 15 amino acids. In germline, CDR1 is SEHNR, CDR2 FQNEAQ (reference sequence). The CDR3, as DNA: TGTGCCAGCAGCTTAGCCCTCGGGGGCAACACTGAAGCTTTCTTT. Translated: CASSLALGGNTEAFF.

The chain uses TRBV28 and TRBJ1-6, with TRBD1 matching 9 bases. The CDR3 is 18 residues long. V trimming: 6 bases; J trimming: 5 bases; junction bases outside the gene matches: 14. Germline-derived CDR1 and CDR2 are MDHEN and SYDVKM. CDR3 sequence reads: CASRPIRGQGGDNSPLHF. The CDR3 DNA reads as TGTGCCAGCAGGCCTATCCGGGGACAGGGAGGAGATAATTCACCCCTCCACTTT.

This sequence joins TRBV5-1 and TRBJ1-2, with 12 bases aligning to TRBD1. Looked up from germline, CDR1 is SGHRS and CDR2 is YFSETQ. With 3 bases clipped from V and 5 bases from J, the junction kept 11 bases outside the gene matches. The CDR3 sequence is 17 residues long. In DNA, the CDR3 is TGCGCCAGCAGCTATTCCGGGACAGGGGGCGTAGGGTATGGCTACACCTTC. It yields the protein CASSYSGTGGVGYGYTF. The whole variable domain, filled in from reference TRBV5-1 and TRBJ1-2, reads KAGVTQTPRYLIKTRGQQVTLSCSPISGHRSVSWYQQTPGQGLQFLFEYFSETQRNKGNFPGRFSGRQFSNSRSEMNVSTLELGDSALYLCASSYSGTGGVGYGYTFGSGTRLTVV.

This chain joins TRBV5-6 and TRBJ2-7; D unresolved. Per the germline V gene, CDR1 is SGHDT and CDR2 is YYEEEE. This CDR3 spans 12 amino acids. V shed 2 bases and J shed 3 bases, with 6 bases lying between them. Here the CDR3 reads CASSLGNYEQYF. Written as DNA, the CDR3 is TGTGCCAGCAGCTTAGGCAACTACGAGCAGTACTTC.

The rearrangement uses TRBV27 and TRBJ1-1; TRBD1 might be the D (6 bases). Germline V CDR1 and CDR2: MNHEY, SMNVEV (reference sequence). The CDR3 consists of 16 residues. V lost 6 bases and J lost 0, with 17 bases in between. In DNA, the CDR3 is TGTGCCAGCAGCAACACCCAGGGGCGAGTGAACACTGAAGCTTTCTTT. Translating it yields CASSNTQGRVNTEAFF.

The J gene is TRBJ2-1, the V gene TRBV29-1; tentative D call: TRBD1 (5 bases). Germline V lookup: CDR1 SQVTM, CDR2 ANQGSEA. V dropped 7 bases and J dropped 9 bases, with 16 bases sitting between them. The CDR3 is made up of 12 amino acids. CDR3: CSAGHAVREQFF. The CDR3 DNA reads as TGCAGCGCTGGACATGCGGTACGTGAGCAGTTCTTC.

The chain links TRBV3-1 (or the pseudogene TRBV3-2) to TRBJ1-2; D uncertain. The V end was cut by 0 bases, the J end by 7 bases, with 15 bases between. The CDR3 loop spans 15 amino acids. Germline loops: CDR1 LGHDT, CDR2 YNNKEL (reference sequence). The CDR3 region is CASSQDWSAGPGYTF. CDR3 DNA: TGTGCCAGCAGCCAAGATTGGTCCGCCGGTCCTGGCTACACCTTC.

The chain combines TRBV10-1 with TRBJ2-3, with D possibly called TRBD1 or TRBD2 (5 bases each). CDR3 length equals 15 residues. CDR1 is WNHNN, CDR2 SYGVQD, per germline (reference sequence). Trimming left V 2 bases short and J 1 base short, with 10 bases between. The CDR3 DNA is TGCGCCAGCAGTGAGAATCCGGGGCGCACAGATACGCAGTATTTT. Translating it yields CASSENPGRTDTQYF.

The chain uses TRBV30 and TRBJ1-2; 8 positions agree with TRBD1. Germline values: CDR1 GTSNPN, CDR2 SVGIG (reference sequence). V shed 3 bases, J shed 7 bases, and the junction held 10 bases outside the gene matches. This CDR3 region has 14 residues. The CDR3 coding sequence is TGTGCCTGGAGCGGACTTGGACAGGGATCTGGCTACACCTTC. Translation gives CAWSGLGQGSGYTF. Based on the CDR3 plus reference TRBV30 and TRBJ1-2, the full variable domain is SQTIHQWPATLVQPVGSPLSLECTVEGTSNPNLYWYRQAAGRGLQLLFYSVGIGQISSEVPQNLSASRPQDRQFILSSKKLLLSDSGFYLCAWSGLGQGSGYTFGSGTRLTVV.

This clone was recorded a few times. This chain links TRBV30 with TRBJ1-4; TRBD1 is a possible D gene (5 bases). The CDR3 has 12 amino acids. Trimming shortened V by 0 bases and J by 14 bases, and 13 bases separated the two germline ends. Per the germline V gene, CDR1 is GTSNPN and CDR2 is SVGIG (reference sequence). CDR3: CAWSVMRDRLFF. The CDR3 DNA reads as TGTGCCTGGAGTGTAATGAGGGACCGGCTGTTTTTT.

The J gene is TRBJ2-1, the V gene TRBV4-1; no clear D. Trimming took 0 bases from V and 4 from J, leaving 13 bases between them. CDR3 length equals 16 residues. Germline values: CDR1 MGHRA, CDR2 YSYEKL. CDR3 region: CASSQESRTEYNEQFF. CDR3 DNA sequence: TGCGCCAGCAGCCAAGAATCCCGGACCGAGTACAATGAGCAGTTCTTC.

J is TRBJ2-3 and V is TRBV18; the D call may be TRBD1 or TRBD2 (5 bases each). CDR3 length equals 15 residues. Trimming cost V 3 bases and J 2 bases, with 12 bases left between them. Per the germline V gene, CDR1 is KGHSH and CDR2 is LQKENI. CDR3: CASSPRAGPTDTQYF. For the CDR3, the DNA is TGTGCCAGCTCACCGAGGGCAGGGCCCACAGATACGCAGTATTTT.

The CDR3 is CASSVNPGYEQYF. CDR3 nucleotides: TGTGCCAGCAGTGTCAACCCGGGCTACGAGCAGTACTTC. The chain employs TRBV12-3 or TRBV12-4 and TRBJ2-7; D is undetermined. With 5 bases removed from V and 3 bases from J, the gap between germline ends came to 11 bases. CDR3 length equals 13 residues.

The chain uses TRBV28 and TRBJ1-6; no firm D call. CDR1 MDHEN and CDR2 SYDVKM come from the germline V gene. The CDR3 loop spans 16 amino acids. Trimming removed 7 bases from V and 9 bases from J, with 22 bases in between. The CDR3 region is CASNPRLQWVSSPLHF. CDR3 in DNA: TGTGCCAGCAACCCCCGGTTGCAGTGGGTTAGTTCACCCCTCCACTTT.

The CDR3 DNA reads TGTGCCAGTAGTATAAGTGTGACCCGACTTGCAGATACGCAGTATTTT. It specifies CASSISVTRLADTQYF. The chain employs TRBV19 and TRBJ2-3; D not certain. CDR3 length: 16 amino acids. Trimming pared 2 bases from V and 4 bases from J, leaving 16 bases between. CDR1 is LNHDA, CDR2 SQIVND, per germline (reference sequence). Complete variable domain (other parts from reference TRBV19 and TRBJ2-3): DGGITQSPKYLFRKEGQNVTLSCEQNLNHDAMYWYRQDPGQGLRLIYYSQIVNDFQKGDIAEGYSVSREKKESFPLTVTSAQKNPTAFYLCASSISVTRLADTQYFGPGTRLTVL.

The rearrangement links TRBV15 to TRBJ1-1; D not resolved. Deletions cut 3 bases from V and 2 bases from J, with 7 bases between. There are 13 residues in the CDR3. Germline CDR1 LNHNV, CDR2 YYDKDF (reference sequence). CDR3 in amino acids: CATSRIYNTEAFF. The CDR3 DNA follows: TGTGCCACCAGCAGGATATATAACACTGAAGCTTTCTTT. Supplemented by reference TRBV15 and TRBJ1-1, the full variable domain reads DAMVIQNPRYQVTQFGKPVTLSCSQTLNHNVMYWYQQKSSQAPKLLFHYYDKDFNNEADTPDNFQSRRPNTSFCFLDIRSPGLGDTAMYLCATSRIYNTEAFFGQGTRLTVV.

This rearrangement joins TRBV7-2 to TRBJ1-1; D may be TRBD1 (6 bases). V was trimmed by 5 bases and J by 6 bases, leaving 16 bases between them. The germline V gene encodes CDR1 SGHTA and CDR2 FQGNSA. The CDR3 has 14 amino acids. The CDR3 loop reads CASSPRTRTAEAFF. CDR3 sequence (DNA): TGTGCCAGCAGCCCACGCACCCGGACAGCTGAAGCTTTCTTT.

This rearrangement joins TRBV12-3 or TRBV12-4 to TRBJ2-5, with 7 bases matching TRBD1. J lost 4 bases, V lost 6 bases, and 5 bases had no gene match. The length of the CDR3 is 13 residues. CDR3 amino acids: CASRDREGETQYF. CDR3 DNA sequence: TGTGCCAGCAGAGACAGGGAAGGAGAGACCCAGTACTTC.